The source of this TCR beta chain is a study of blood T cell repertoires in COVID-19 (dated by TCRdb to the early 2020s). Describing the broader study: Samples from collaborators originated in the United States, Italy and Spain and spanned both the acute and convalescent phases of COVID-19. The prospective study material was composed of cDNA or gDNA derived from T cells, B-cell-depleted T cells, or PBMCs. The dataset comprised deeply sampled blood TCRbeta repertoires from subjects exposed to, actively infected with, or recovered from COVID-19. The repertoires were released in a freely available public database intended as a resource for research on the immune response to SARS-CoV-2. Samples came from the ongoing ImmuneRACE study (first 160 participants) plus 1,254 subjects from 6 global collaborators. Nearly every sample came with metadata listing a de-identified subject ID, COVID-19 status, age in years and sex. Where available, HLA class I and class II types were obtained from metadata supplied by the sample provider rather than from assay-based typing.

In its sample, this clone was seen many times. Its antigen is unknown. The sample holds no much larger clone one base away, and base qualities are not on file. In Seattle, one collaborating source enrolled patients while the infection was active and tracked those patients longitudinally over the course of disease. The collaborating institutions used their own protocols to collect whole blood in K2EDTA tubes. For TCRbeta analysis, collaborator samples were shipped as frozen whole blood, as isolated PBMCs, or as DNA extracted from either sample type. Based on the germline V gene, the CDR1 and CDR2 sequences are SGDLS and YYNGEE. From V the trimming removes 5 bases and from J it removes 5 bases, while the gene matches leave 6 bases of the junction unaccounted for. The CDR3 contains 14 residues, cysteine and phenylalanine counted. Only the CDR3 region is kept as DNA, spanning 42 bases read in frame from base 1.

Results the study describes overall, beyond this receptor: The amount of clinical and demographic metadata varied by source and participant and was provided uncurated.

TCRbeta CDR3 regions were amplified from genomic DNA using the immunoSEQ Assay, a bias-controlled multiplex PCR. Per the authors' processing: Nucleated cell counts per sample were estimated from amplification of reference gene primers within the assay. To quantify the absolute abundance of each unique TCRbeta CDR3 rearrangement, sequence reads were collapsed and filtered. For each sample, productive Simpson clonality was calculated by taking the square root of Simpson's diversity index across productive rearrangements. Here the immuneACCESS table is served through TCRdb, limited to in-frame sequences with V and J called. Missing clones are a known gap in these copies; in checked studies unresolved V genes cover under half, and the rest lacks a known reason. For V, J and clone size, that table is used; D and trimming come from the DNA. The sample has over 70,000 clones on record, around 83% of them singletons. The top ten hold roughly 9.8% of the sample.

Specimen: peripheral blood. This receptor was obtained from a man in his sixties with COVID-19, enrolled during active disease. The sequence joins TRBV9 to TRBJ2-2, and 7 junction bases match TRBD2. CDR3 sequence: CASRRLAGTGELFF. At the DNA level, the sequence is TGTGCCAGCAGGAGACTAGCTGGAACCGGGGAGCTGTTTTTT.